This entry lists 15 T cell receptor beta chains sequenced from one sample in a study of a mutant IDH1 vaccine in newly diagnosed glioma. Some clones are missing from TCRdb's copy, which holds only in-frame ones; the method was immunoSEQ multiplex PCR. The table has around 57,000 clones, around 84% seen once. The time point denotes: week 35, safety follow-up. What each vaccine dose contained was 300 ug of mutant IDH1 20-mer peptide, accompanied by topical imiquimod. Antigens for these TCRs are unknown. The specimen was PBMCs, collected from a glioma patient whose treatment included an IDH1 peptide vaccine. These receptors were collected from a young man with glioma.

V gene TRBV19 combines with J gene TRBJ2-2; D possibly matches TRBD1 or TRBD2 (5 bases each). Trimming removed 11 bases at V and 3 bases at J, with 16 bases between. Germline CDR1 and CDR2: LNHDA and SQIVND (reference sequence). The CDR3 is 14 residues long. CDR3 loop: CAGSRGDDTGELFF. The CDR3 nucleotides are TGTGCCGGATCGAGGGGAGACGACACCGGGGAGCTGTTTTTT.

V usage is TRBV19 and J usage is TRBJ1-5; D is unclear. Germline CDR1 LNHDA, CDR2 SQIVND (reference sequence). The CDR3 is 13 residues long. V lost 3 bases to trimming and J lost 7 bases, with 10 bases between them. In nucleotides, the CDR3 is TGTGCCAGTAGTATGGCCGACCGGCAGCCCCAGCATTTT. This encodes CASSMADRQPQHF.

The rearrangement uses TRBV7-8 and TRBJ2-7, with D tentatively TRBD2 (6 bases). The V end was cut by 5 bases, the J end by 3 bases, with 14 bases between. The CDR3 extends over 14 amino acids. Germline-derived CDR1 and CDR2 are SGHVS and FQNEAQ. The CDR3 region has the DNA TGTGCCAGCAGCCACGGGCGGGACGACTACGAGCAGTACTTC. It specifies CASSHGRDDYEQYF.

The chain links TRBV6-5 to TRBJ2-7; D perhaps matches TRBD2 (6 bases). Deletions cut 2 bases from V and 7 bases from J, with 9 bases between. Germline V gene sequence: CDR1 MNHEY, CDR2 SVGAGI. CDR3 length: 12 amino acids. Here the CDR3 DNA reads TGTGCCAGCAGTTACCCCGGACTAGAGCAGTACTTC. As protein: CASSYPGLEQYF.

This chain connects TRBV2 to TRBJ1-5; D not resolved. Between the trimmed V and J ends, which lost 2 bases and 2 bases, there was a span of 10 bases. CDR3 size: 15 residues. The V gene's germline CDR1 is SNHLY and CDR2 FYNNEI. The CDR3 bases are TGTGCCAGCAGTGAACACATAAGCGGCAATCAGCCCCAGCATTTT. Encoded protein: CASSEHISGNQPQHF.

The chain joins TRBV6-5 to TRBJ1-2; D might be TRBD1 (6 bases). The CDR3 contains 14 residues. Between the trimmed V and J ends, which lost 0 bases and 4 bases, there was a span of 9 bases. Germline values: CDR1 MNHEY, CDR2 SVGAGI. CDR3 residues: CASSYSTGGYGYTF. For the CDR3, the DNA is TGTGCCAGCAGTTACTCGACAGGAGGCTATGGCTACACCTTC.

Worth noting for this clone: The junction and the germline gene differ at one end; a read error may be behind it. The rearrangement joins TRBV18 to TRBJ1-1, with TRBD1 matching over 9 bases. Germline CDR1 reads KGHSH; CDR2 reads LQKENI. The CDR3 contains 15 residues. The CDR3 DNA is TGTGCCAGCTCATCAGAACAGGGGGCGCGTCCTGAAGCTCTCTTT. Protein: CASSSEQGARPEALF.

The V gene is TRBV14, the J gene TRBJ2-3; D perhaps matches TRBD1 (7 bases). This CDR3 is built from 15 residues. Germline lookup yields CDR1 SGHDN and CDR2 FVKESK. V shed 3 bases and J shed 3 bases, with 13 bases lying between them. CDR3 DNA sequence: TGTGCCAGCAGCCATTGGAGGGGGCAAACAGATACGCAGTATTTT. Its translation: CASSHWRGQTDTQYF.

This clone is a singleton in its sample. The chain is built from TRBV11-2 and TRBJ1-4; no definite D call. Per the germline V gene, CDR1 is SGHAT and CDR2 is FQNNGV. V lost 5 bases to trimming and J lost 0 bases, with 13 bases between them. The CDR3 consists of 16 residues. The CDR3 DNA follows: TGTGCCAGCAGCCGCGCCGGACGGGCAACTAATGAAAAACTGTTTTTT. Its protein is CASSRAGRATNEKLFF.

This chain links TRBV27 with TRBJ2-1; 11 nucleotides align to TRBD1. V was clipped by 4 bases and J by 2 bases; unmatched bases: 4. Germline-derived CDR1 and CDR2 are MNHEY and SMNVEV (reference sequence). CDR3 size: 16 residues. CDR3 amino acids: CASSSRDRGAYNEQFF. In nucleotides, the CDR3 is TGTGCCAGCAGTTCCCGGGACAGGGGGGCCTACAATGAGCAGTTCTTC.

This clone was observed a single time. CDR3: CASMRGARAETQYF. The CDR3 coding sequence is TGCGCCAGCATGCGGGGGGCGAGGGCCGAGACCCAGTACTTC. V and J are TRBV5-1 and TRBJ2-5; 8 nucleotides align to TRBD2. The length of the CDR3 is 14 residues. The trim removed 6 bases at V and 5 bases at J, leaving 9 bases unmatched. Germline V gives CDR1 SGHRS, CDR2 YFSETQ.

This chain connects TRBV13 to TRBJ2-3, with D hard to call. V lost 6 bases, J lost 0 bases, and 4 bases lay in between. CDR1 is PRHDT, CDR2 FYEKMQ, per germline (reference sequence). The CDR3 runs 12 residues. CDR3 sequence (DNA): TGTGCCAGCAGTGGTAGCACAGATACGCAGTATTTT. Protein sequence: CASSGSTDTQYF.

Worth noting for this clone: Different DNA sequences within this sample yield the same CDR3. CDR3 sequence reads: CASSLGGGYTF. The DNA for the CDR3 is TGCGCCAGCAGCTTGGGGGGGGGCTACACCTTC. The chain couples TRBV5-1 to TRBJ1-2, with a tentative D call TRBD1 (5 bases). V was pared by 0 bases and J by 8 bases, with 5 bases between. Germline CDR1 and CDR2: SGHRS and YFSETQ. This CDR3 spans 11 amino acids.

The chain recombines TRBV25-1 with TRBJ1-2, with a weak D call TRBD1 (6 bases). Germline CDR1 MGHDK, CDR2 SYGVNS. Trimming pared 2 bases from V and 4 bases from J, leaving 11 bases between. The CDR3 extends over 14 amino acids. CDR3 sequence reads: CASSELGAGYGYTF. Written as DNA, the CDR3 is TGTGCCAGCAGTGAACTGGGGGCAGGCTATGGCTACACCTTC.

The rearrangement uses TRBV28 and TRBJ2-7; D is ambiguous. The CDR3 spans 14 residues. Germline V CDR1 and CDR2: MDHEN, SYDVKM. V shed 6 bases and J shed 2 bases, with 14 bases lying between them. CDR3 sequence: CASSPPTVTYEQYF. CDR3 DNA: TGTGCCAGCAGCCCCCCCACAGTTACCTACGAGCAGTACTTC.